These T cell receptor beta chains were read from a single sample in a study of CD8 T cells in Susac syndrome. MiXCR was run by TCRdb on the immunoSEQ multiplex PCR reads, yielding one entry per CDR3 protein. The sample includes about 130,000 distinct CDR3 sequences, more than 75% of them seen just once. Sequencing used CD8+ T cells from PBMCs. The receptors here all came from a human donor with multiple sclerosis. The CDR3 runs from the conserved cysteine through the conserved F or W. Fields, in order: D gene, V gene, J gene, clone size, CDR3 protein, CDR3 DNA. D genes are given only for firm matches. Some rows have no size entry. The others give once, few or many, or a class for an expanded clone.

d_call: NA
v_call: TRBV4-3
j_call: TRBJ2-7
clone_size: NA
cdr3_aa: CASSQGGLGSYEQYF
cdr3_nt: TGCGCCAGCAGCCAAGGGGGTTTGGGCTCCTACGAGCAGTACTTC

d_call: TRBD1
v_call: TRBV11-2
j_call: TRBJ2-7
clone_size: NA
cdr3_aa: CASSPPAGQAYEQYF
cdr3_nt: TGTGCCAGCAGCCCACCGGCCGGACAGGCCTACGAGCAGTACTTC

d_call: NA
v_call: TRBV27
j_call: TRBJ2-7
clone_size: NA
cdr3_aa: CASSLGVAWSSGQAYEQYF
cdr3_nt: TGTGCCAGCAGTTTAGGGGTTGCGTGGTCAAGTGGACAAGCATACGAGCAGTACTTC

d_call: TRBD2
v_call: TRBV29-1
j_call: TRBJ2-1
clone_size: NA
cdr3_aa: CSVSGLAVYNEQFF
cdr3_nt: TGCAGCGTGTCGGGACTAGCGGTCTACAATGAGCAGTTCTTC

d_call: NA
v_call: TRBV20-1
j_call: TRBJ2-1
clone_size: NA
cdr3_aa: CSASRLGIDEQFF
cdr3_nt: TGCAGTGCTAGCCGATTAGGTATTGATGAGCAGTTCTTC

d_call: TRBD1
v_call: TRBV3-1
j_call: TRBJ1-2
clone_size: NA
cdr3_aa: CASSQSRDRGSGYTF
cdr3_nt: TGTGCCAGCAGCCAATCCCGGGACAGGGGAAGTGGCTACACCTTC

d_call: NA
v_call: TRBV6-5
j_call: TRBJ1-4
clone_size: NA
cdr3_aa: CASSYSEGLDENCFF
cdr3_nt: NA

d_call: NA
v_call: TRBV30
j_call: TRBJ2-3
clone_size: NA
cdr3_aa: CAWRANGDTQYF
cdr3_nt: TGTGCCTGGAGAGCGAACGGAGATACGCAGTATTTT

d_call: TRBD2
v_call: TRBV24-1
j_call: TRBJ2-1
clone_size: NA
cdr3_aa: CATSDRTSWDEQFF
cdr3_nt: TGTGCCACCAGTGACCGGACTAGTTGGGATGAGCAGTTCTTC

d_call: NA
v_call: TRBV20-1
j_call: TRBJ2-2
clone_size: NA
cdr3_aa: CSARRAPGLDTGELFF
cdr3_nt: TGCAGTGCTAGAAGAGCCCCGGGACTGGACACCGGGGAGCTGTTTTTT

d_call: NA
v_call: TRBV4-1
j_call: TRBJ1-4
clone_size: NA
cdr3_aa: CASSQDLREELFF
cdr3_nt: TGCGCCAGCAGCCAAGACCTACGGGAAGAACTGTTTTTT

d_call: TRBD1
v_call: TRBV7-2
j_call: TRBJ2-1
clone_size: once
cdr3_aa: CASSPGTDYNEQFF
cdr3_nt: TGTGCCAGCAGCCCCGGGACAGATTACAATGAGCAGTTCTTC

d_call: TRBD1
v_call: TRBV2
j_call: TRBJ2-1
clone_size: NA
cdr3_aa: CASSGGTGQPYNEQFF
cdr3_nt: TGTGCCAGCAGTGGGGGGACGGGACAGCCCTACAATGAGCAGTTCTTC

d_call: NA
v_call: TRBV19
j_call: TRBJ1-1
clone_size: NA
cdr3_aa: CASIGGPEAFF
cdr3_nt: TGTGCCAGTATAGGGGGACCGGAAGCTTTCTTT

d_call: NA
v_call: TRBV30
j_call: TRBJ1-4
clone_size: NA
cdr3_aa: CAWSETGEKLFF
cdr3_nt: TGTGCCTGGAGTGAAACAGGGGAAAAACTGTTTTTT

d_call: TRBD2
v_call: TRBV9
j_call: TRBJ2-3
clone_size: once
cdr3_aa: CASSVSGKEDTQYF
cdr3_nt: TGTGCCAGCAGCGTAAGCGGGAAAGAAGATACGCAGTATTTT

d_call: TRBD2
v_call: TRBV19
j_call: TRBJ2-1
clone_size: NA
cdr3_aa: CASSSGLAGAEQFF
cdr3_nt: TGTGCCAGTAGTAGTGGACTAGCGGGAGCTGAGCAGTTCTTC

d_call: NA
v_call: TRBV29-1
j_call: TRBJ2-3
clone_size: NA
cdr3_aa: CSVEGSETSTDTQYF
cdr3_nt: TGCAGCGTTGAAGGTTCAGAGACTAGCACAGATACGCAGTATTTT

d_call: NA
v_call: TRBV7-2
j_call: TRBJ2-5
clone_size: NA
cdr3_aa: CASSLGPQGMETQYF
cdr3_nt: TGTGCCAGCAGCTTAGGCCCGCAGGGTATGGAGACCCAGTACTTC

d_call: TRBD2
v_call: TRBV5-1
j_call: TRBJ2-1
clone_size: NA
cdr3_aa: CASSFFSGDNEQFF
cdr3_nt: TGCGCCAGCAGCTTTTTTAGCGGGGACAATGAGCAGTTCTTC

d_call: NA
v_call: TRBV11-2
j_call: TRBJ1-4
clone_size: once
cdr3_aa: CASSLVPSGTPNEKLFF
cdr3_nt: TGTGCCAGCAGCTTAGTCCCTTCCGGGACACCTAATGAAAAACTGTTTTTT

d_call: NA
v_call: TRBV19
j_call: TRBJ1-1
clone_size: NA
cdr3_aa: CASTGAEAFF
cdr3_nt: TGTGCCAGTACAGGGGCTGAAGCTTTCTTT

d_call: NA
v_call: TRBV7-9
j_call: TRBJ2-1
clone_size: NA
cdr3_aa: CASSLEGAGQALNEQFF
cdr3_nt: TGTGCCAGCAGCTTAGAGGGAGCGGGACAGGCCCTCAATGAGCAGTTCTTC

d_call: NA
v_call: TRBV3-1
j_call: TRBJ2-1
clone_size: NA
cdr3_aa: CASSLSKHNEQFF
cdr3_nt: TGTGCCAGCAGCCTATCGAAGCACAATGAGCAGTTCTTC

d_call: NA
v_call: TRBV4-3
j_call: TRBJ2-2
clone_size: NA
cdr3_aa: CASSQDAQFNTGELFF
cdr3_nt: TGCGCCAGCAGCCAAGACGCACAGTTCAACACCGGGGAGCTGTTTTTT

d_call: NA
v_call: TRBV19
j_call: TRBJ1-1
clone_size: NA
cdr3_aa: CASSLMENTEAFF
cdr3_nt: TGTGCCAGTAGTCTGATGGAGAACACTGAAGCTTTCTTT

d_call: NA
v_call: TRBV5-1
j_call: TRBJ2-3
clone_size: NA
cdr3_aa: CASSSEQGGPDTQYF
cdr3_nt: TGCGCCAGCAGCTCCGAGCAGGGAGGACCAGATACGCAGTATTTT

d_call: NA
v_call: TRBV27
j_call: TRBJ2-5
clone_size: NA
cdr3_aa: CASGWAWETQYF
cdr3_nt: TGTGCCAGCGGCTGGGCGTGGGAGACCCAGTACTTC

d_call: NA
v_call: TRBV12-3/TRBV12-4
j_call: TRBJ2-1
clone_size: once
cdr3_aa: CASSSQGFYNEQFF
cdr3_nt: TGTGCCAGCAGTTCGCAGGGATTCTACAATGAGCAGTTCTTC

d_call: NA
v_call: TRBV9
j_call: TRBJ1-1
clone_size: NA
cdr3_aa: CASSPGAANTEAFF
cdr3_nt: TGTGCCAGCAGCCCCGGGGCCGCGAACACTGAAGCTTTCTTT

d_call: NA
v_call: TRBV29-1
j_call: TRBJ2-2
clone_size: NA
cdr3_aa: CSGYLASEYTGELFF
cdr3_nt: TGCAGCGGGTACCTTGCTAGCGAATACACCGGGGAGCTGTTTTTT

d_call: TRBD2
v_call: TRBV11-2
j_call: TRBJ2-2
clone_size: NA
cdr3_aa: CASSLAWMGGLNTGELFF
cdr3_nt: TGTGCCAGCAGCTTAGCATGGATGGGAGGGCTGAACACCGGGGAGCTGTTTTTT

d_call: NA
v_call: TRBV5-1
j_call: TRBJ1-6
clone_size: once
cdr3_aa: CASSLISNSPLHF
cdr3_nt: TGCGCCAGCAGCTTGATATCTAATTCACCCCTCCACTTT

d_call: NA
v_call: TRBV6-5
j_call: TRBJ1-1
clone_size: NA
cdr3_aa: CASSYASNTEAFF
cdr3_nt: TGTGCCAGCAGTTACGCGTCGAACACTGAAGCTTTCTTT

d_call: NA
v_call: TRBV7-6
j_call: TRBJ2-3
clone_size: NA
cdr3_aa: CASSRQDTDTQYF
cdr3_nt: TGTGCCAGCAGCCGACAGGACACAGATACGCAGTATTTT

d_call: TRBD1
v_call: TRBV20-1
j_call: TRBJ2-1
clone_size: NA
cdr3_aa: CSARVGTGHYNEQFF
cdr3_nt: TGCAGTGCTAGAGTAGGGACAGGCCATTACAATGAGCAGTTCTTC

d_call: TRBD2
v_call: TRBV30
j_call: TRBJ2-1
clone_size: NA
cdr3_aa: CACTLGLAVTDEQFF
cdr3_nt: TGTGCCTGTACCTTGGGGCTAGCGGTTACTGATGAGCAGTTCTTC

d_call: NA
v_call: TRBV18
j_call: TRBJ2-3
clone_size: few
cdr3_aa: CASSPPGTDTQYF
cdr3_nt: TGTGCCAGCTCACCACCGGGGACAGATACGCAGTATTTT

d_call: NA
v_call: TRBV5-6
j_call: TRBJ2-1
clone_size: NA
cdr3_aa: CASSLGTAYYNEQFF
cdr3_nt: TGTGCCAGCAGCTTAGGGACTGCCTACTACAATGAGCAGTTCTTC

d_call: TRBD2
v_call: TRBV12-5
j_call: TRBJ2-3
clone_size: NA
cdr3_aa: CASDAGGPSTDTQYF
cdr3_nt: TGTGCTAGTGATGCGGGAGGGCCGAGCACAGATACGCAGTATTTT

d_call: NA
v_call: TRBV4-1
j_call: TRBJ1-1
clone_size: once
cdr3_aa: CASSQDKEGGRAFF
cdr3_nt: TGCGCCAGCAGCCAAGATAAGGAGGGGGGTCGAGCTTTCTTT

d_call: NA
v_call: TRBV29-1
j_call: TRBJ1-4
clone_size: NA
cdr3_aa: CSVEEGAGATNEKLFF
cdr3_nt: TGCAGCGTTGAAGAGGGAGCCGGGGCAACTAATGAAAAACTGTTTTTT

d_call: NA
v_call: TRBV7-9
j_call: TRBJ1-2
clone_size: NA
cdr3_aa: CASSSIANYGYTF
cdr3_nt: TGTGCCAGCAGCTCAATAGCTAACTATGGCTACACCTTC

d_call: NA
v_call: TRBV11-2
j_call: TRBJ1-1
clone_size: NA
cdr3_aa: CASSGSRGGARPAFF
cdr3_nt: TGTGCCAGCAGCGGCTCACGAGGAGGGGCGCGTCCTGCTTTCTTT

d_call: TRBD2
v_call: TRBV6-5
j_call: TRBJ2-1
clone_size: NA
cdr3_aa: CASSYSRAGDVQFF
cdr3_nt: TGTGCCAGCAGTTACTCGAGAGCGGGGGACGTACAGTTCTTC

d_call: TRBD2
v_call: TRBV13
j_call: TRBJ2-3
clone_size: NA
cdr3_aa: CASSLGSGLAGGTRTDTQYF
cdr3_nt: TGTGCCAGCAGCTTAGGCTCGGGACTAGCGGGAGGTACGAGGACAGATACGCAGTATTTT

d_call: TRBD1
v_call: TRBV10-3
j_call: TRBJ2-7
clone_size: NA
cdr3_aa: CAISDPGTAYEQYF
cdr3_nt: TGTGCCATCAGTGACCCAGGGACAGCCTACGAGCAGTACTTC

d_call: NA
v_call: TRBV6-4
j_call: TRBJ1-1
clone_size: once
cdr3_aa: CASRGAMSTEAFF
cdr3_nt: TGTGCCAGTCGGGGGGCGATGTCGACTGAAGCTTTCTTT

d_call: NA
v_call: TRBV12-3/TRBV12-4
j_call: TRBJ2-7
clone_size: NA
cdr3_aa: CASSLISIYEQYF
cdr3_nt: TGTGCCAGCAGTTTAATCTCGATCTACGAGCAGTACTTC